The clone carrying this TCR beta chain was seen a few times. The antigen is undetermined. This sample was taken from a study of PD-L1 blockade in urothelial cancer. As for the study in general: About 85% of the 29 patients were men with bladder-origin urothelial cancer. Analyzed time points were 3 weeks (second dose) and 6 weeks after therapy began.

The CDR3 totals 14 residues. Germline loops: CDR1 SNHLY, CDR2 FYNNEI. V dropped 5 bases and J dropped 6; count of bases not matched to a gene: 5. Study-wide results and limits: Pretreatment TCR clonality in blood, when below the median, was predictive of better survival.

Stated time point: peripheral blood 6 weeks after treatment start. All patients handed over anywhere from 1 to 8 samples, pretreatment and on-treatment. The assay was immunoSEQ multiplex PCR, and TCRdb's table has in-frame clones only and misses some. The repertoire consists of approximately 83,000 clones, with 70% to 90% occurring once and the leading ten covering under 9.5%. The receptor was isolated from a man aged 65 to 85 with urothelial cancer. Sequencing was performed on PBMCs, taken around atezolizumab (anti-PD-L1) treatment. The chain employs TRBV2 and TRBJ2-2; 8 positions agree with TRBD1. CDR3 DNA: TGTGCCAGCAGTTCTACAGGGGGATCCGGGGAGCTGTTTTTT. Translating it yields CASSSTGGSGELFF.